Listed here are 17 T cell receptor beta chains from one sample, sequenced in a study of blood T cell repertoires in COVID-19. Here immunoSEQ multiplex PCR was the method, and the copy in TCRdb shows in-frame clones only, minus some. This sample carries 300,000 to 400,000 clones, roughly 86% of them seen once, and the ten largest clones take 5.5% to 7.5%. What was sequenced was peripheral blood. These receptors were collected from a woman in her seventies with COVID-19, enrolled during active disease.

The rearrangement links TRBV27 to TRBJ2-4; 10 bases match TRBD1. The trim removed 5 bases at V and 0 bases at J, leaving 4 bases unmatched. The CDR3 totals 16 residues. Germline CDR1 MNHEY, CDR2 SMNVEV (reference sequence). The CDR3 loop is CASSKTGGEAKNIQYF. The CDR3 nucleotides read TGTGCCAGCAGTAAGACAGGGGGCGAAGCCAAAAACATTCAGTACTTC.

This clone has a handful of counts. The rearrangement links TRBV30 to TRBJ1-2; 12 nucleotides align to TRBD1. The V gene's germline CDR1 is GTSNPN and CDR2 SVGIG (reference sequence). Unmatched junction bases numbered 6, after V lost 5 bases and J lost 8 bases. This CDR3 is 13 amino acids long. The CDR3 DNA follows: TGTGCCTGGTCCGGGACAGGGGGCTGGGGCTACACCTTC. Protein product: CAWSGTGGWGYTF.

V gene TRBV28 combines with J gene TRBJ1-5, with TRBD1 identical over 7 bases. Germline-derived CDR1 and CDR2 are MDHEN and SYDVKM. Trimming took 6 bases from V and 5 from J; bases not matched to a gene: 7. The CDR3 extends over 14 amino acids. In DNA form, the CDR3 reads TGTGCCAGCAGCTACACAGGGGCCGATCAGCCCCAGCATTTT. It translates to CASSYTGADQPQHF. Based on the CDR3 plus reference TRBV28 and TRBJ1-5, the full variable domain is DVKVTQSSRYLVKRTGEKVFLECVQDMDHENMFWYRQDPGLGLRLIYFSYDVKMKEKGDIPEGYSVSREKKERFSLILESASTNQTSMYLCASSYTGADQPQHFGDGTRLSIL.

The CDR3 region has the DNA TGTGCCAGCAGTACAACAGGGCTAGCTTTCTTT. This encodes CASSTTGLAFF. The chain carries TRBV6-6 and TRBJ1-1, with a weak D call TRBD1 (6 bases). Trimming left V 5 bases short and J 10 bases short, with 11 bases between. Germline V gives CDR1 MNHNY, CDR2 SVGAGI (reference sequence). CDR3 length: 11 amino acids.

The chain employs TRBV5-1 and TRBJ2-7, with 9 positions matching TRBD2. Germline assignment: CDR1 SGHRS and CDR2 YFSETQ. This CDR3 spans 12 amino acids. V trimming: 5 bases; J trimming: 7 bases; junction bases outside the gene matches: 4. DNA for the CDR3: TGCGCCAGCAGACACACTAGCGGGGAGCAGTACTTC. Amino acid sequence: CASRHTSGEQYF.

The J gene is TRBJ1-4, the V gene TRBV30; 7 bases are a match to TRBD1. Germline values: CDR1 GTSNPN, CDR2 SVGIG (reference sequence). This CDR3 is 14 amino acids long. J was trimmed by 9 bases and V by 0 bases; bases with no gene match: 7. CDR3 nucleotides: TGTGCCTGGAGTGTAGGGGGCTCAGCCAAAAAACTGTTTTTT. Protein product: CAWSVGGSAKKLFF.

The count of this clone is one. The chain joins TRBV3-1 (or the pseudogene TRBV3-2) to TRBJ1-2; a weak D match, TRBD1 (5 bases). The CDR3 is 14 residues long. CDR1 is LGHDT and CDR2 is YNNKEL in the germline V gene (reference sequence). V lost 4 bases and J lost 0, with 9 bases in between. CDR3 sequence reads: CASSRGGSNYGYTF. The DNA for the CDR3 is TGTGCCAGCAGCCGGGGGGGATCTAACTATGGCTACACCTTC.

The gene calls are TRBV9 and TRBJ1-4, with D hard to call. Germline V gives CDR1 SGDLS, CDR2 YYNGEE. CDR3 size: 14 residues. V lost 6 bases to trimming and J lost 0 bases, with 9 bases between them. The CDR3 here is CASTPDTTNEKLFF. CDR3 in DNA: TGTGCCAGCACCCCTGACACAACTAATGAAAAACTGTTTTTT.

The rearrangement links TRBV6-6 to TRBJ1-1; the D is unclear. Germline-derived CDR1 and CDR2 are MNHNY and SVGAGI (reference sequence). The length of the CDR3 is 13 residues. V shed 5 bases and J shed 0 bases, with 7 bases lying between them. CDR3 in amino acids: CASSLTVNTEAFF. The DNA of the CDR3 is TGTGCCAGCAGTCTAACTGTGAACACTGAAGCTTTCTTT.

This chain uses TRBV5-1 with TRBJ1-1; the match to TRBD1 covers 10 bases. The ends lost 5 bases at V and 5 bases at J; junction bases unmatched: 12. The CDR3 length is 16 residues. Germline lookup yields CDR1 SGHRS and CDR2 YFSETQ. The CDR3 nucleotides read TGCGCCAGCAGTTTCGACCCGACAGGGGGCCGAACTGAAGCTTTCTTT. It codes for CASSFDPTGGRTEAFF.

The CDR3 sequence: CASSLLAPLAGGTDTQYF. CDR3 DNA: TGTGCCAGCTCACTCCTGGCCCCACTAGCGGGGGGGACAGATACGCAGTATTTT. This chain joins TRBV18 and TRBJ2-3; the match to TRBD2 covers 13 bases. The V segment lost 4 bases and the J segment 3 bases; nucleotides outside the gene matches: 10. Germline loops: CDR1 KGHSH, CDR2 LQKENI. The CDR3 loop spans 18 amino acids.

This clone appeared a single time. Other DNA sequences within the sample encode an identical CDR3. CDR3 DNA: TGCGCCAGCAGCCTGGGACAGGGGAATGAAAAACTGTTTTTT. Translated: CASSLGQGNEKLFF. The chain is built from TRBV5-1 and TRBJ1-4; 10 bases agree with TRBD1. Germline assignment: CDR1 SGHRS and CDR2 YFSETQ. V was pared by 4 bases and J by 5 bases, with 2 bases of the junction left unmatched. CDR3 length equals 14 residues. Combining the CDR3 with reference TRBV5-1 and TRBJ1-4 gives the whole variable domain KAGVTQTPRYLIKTRGQQVTLSCSPISGHRSVSWYQQTPGQGLQFLFEYFSETQRNKGNFPGRFSGRQFSNSRSEMNVSTLELGDSALYLCASSLGQGNEKLFFGSGTQLSVL.

The CDR3 DNA sequence: TGTGCCAGCAGTTCGGTCTACACTGAAGCTTTCTTT. Translation: CASSSVYTEAFF. V is TRBV6-2 or TRBV6-3 and J is TRBJ1-1; D ambiguous. The V end lost 4 bases, the J end lost 3 bases, and 6 bases lay between the germline ends. Looked up from germline, CDR1 is MNHEY and CDR2 is SVGEGT. The length of the CDR3 is 12 residues.

The chain joins TRBV27 to TRBJ2-1, with 11 bases aligning to TRBD2. The CDR3 sequence is 15 residues long. Germline CDR1 MNHEY, CDR2 SMNVEV (reference sequence). V shed 6 bases and J 4 bases; nucleotides not matched to a gene: 5. DNA of the CDR3: TGTGCCAGCAGGACCCGACTAGCGGGGTACAATGAGCAGTTCTTC. Translating gives CASRTRLAGYNEQFF.

This clone was seen once. The J gene is TRBJ1-6, the V gene TRBV3-1 (or the pseudogene TRBV3-2); 8 bases agree with TRBD1. The germline V gene has CDR1 LGHDT and CDR2 YNNKEL (reference sequence). This CDR3 has 18 residues. With 1 base clipped from V and 5 bases from J, the junction kept 10 bases outside the gene matches. The CDR3 DNA sequence: TGTGCCAGCAGCCAAGGCGGGACAGGTGGCCTGAATAATTCACCCCTCCACTTT. The encoded protein is CASSQGGTGGLNNSPLHF.

V and J are TRBV12-5 and TRBJ1-2; D not certain. The CDR3 is 13 residues long. V was clipped by 2 bases and J by 8 bases, with 12 bases between them. Germline V CDR1 and CDR2: LGHNT, FRNRAP. The CDR3 sequence: CASGLIGFKGYTF. The DNA for the CDR3 is TGTGCTAGTGGTTTGATCGGGTTTAAGGGCTACACCTTC.

The rearrangement joins TRBV5-1 to TRBJ2-2; 9 bases map to TRBD2. The CDR3 has 15 amino acids. Trimming removed 1 base from V and 6 bases from J; junction bases left unmatched: 4. The germline gives CDR1 SGHRS, CDR2 YFSETQ. Here the CDR3 DNA reads TGCGCCAGCAGCTTGTTAGCGGGGGACGCCGGGGAGCTGTTTTTT. Protein sequence: CASSLLAGDAGELFF.